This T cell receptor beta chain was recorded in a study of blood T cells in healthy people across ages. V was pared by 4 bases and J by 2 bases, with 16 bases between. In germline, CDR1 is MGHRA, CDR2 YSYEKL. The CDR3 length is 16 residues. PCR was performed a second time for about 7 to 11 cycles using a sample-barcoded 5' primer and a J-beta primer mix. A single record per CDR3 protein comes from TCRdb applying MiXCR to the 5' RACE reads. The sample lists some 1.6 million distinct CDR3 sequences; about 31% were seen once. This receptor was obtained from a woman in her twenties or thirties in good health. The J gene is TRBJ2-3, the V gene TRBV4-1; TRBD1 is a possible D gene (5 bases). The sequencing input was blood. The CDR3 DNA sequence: TGCGCCAGCAGCCCGGCAAGGGTTGGGGCCACAGATACGCAGTATTTT. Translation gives CASSPARVGATDTQYF.